These 32 T cell receptor beta chains came from one sample sequenced in a study of PD-1 blockade in classical Hodgkin lymphoma. Relapse after autologous stem cell transplantation occurred in every patient, and brentuximab vedotin exposure varied. The assay was immunoSEQ multiplex PCR, and TCRdb's table has in-frame clones only and misses some. The table records approximately 160,000 clones, less than 80% of them present only once. The sample here was peripheral blood mononuclear cells (PBMCs), taken before the second cycle of nivolumab. These receptors were collected from a human donor with classical Hodgkin lymphoma.

The rearrangement joins TRBV28 to TRBJ2-2; D might be TRBD1 or TRBD2, each matching 7 bases. The CDR3 covers 15 residues. In germline, CDR1 is MDHEN, CDR2 SYDVKM. Trimming shortened V by 10 bases and J by 5 bases, and 20 bases separated the two germline ends. CDR3 loop: CATGEQGRETGELFF. DNA of the CDR3: TGTGCCACCGGGGAACAGGGGAGGGAAACCGGGGAGCTGTTTTTT.

The rearrangement joins TRBV7-3 to TRBJ2-2; 8 bases fit TRBD2. V gave up 5 bases and J gave up 7 bases; unmatched junction bases: 12. In germline, CDR1 is SGHTA, CDR2 FQGTGA. This CDR3 contains 16 residues. CDR3 bases: TGTGCCAGCAGCCCAACCCCCGGACTAGCAGACGGGGAGCTGTTTTTT. Translated, it gives CASSPTPGLADGELFF.

The chain combines TRBV5-4 with TRBJ2-5; D is undetermined. With 0 bases removed from V and 5 bases from J, the gap between germline ends came to 8 bases. CDR1 is SGHNT and CDR2 is YYREEE in the germline V gene (reference sequence). The CDR3 totals 13 residues. CDR3 sequence (DNA): TGTGCCAGCAGCTTGGGGGCCGCGGAGACCCAGTACTTC. Translation: CASSLGAAETQYF.

The V and J genes are TRBV11-1 and TRBJ1-1, with D tentatively TRBD1 (6 bases). CDR1 is SGHAT, CDR2 FQDESV, per germline (reference sequence). V was shortened by 5 bases and J by 1 base, with 11 bases between the two germline ends. This CDR3 comprises 14 residues. The DNA of the CDR3 is TGTGCCAGCAGCCGCAACAGGGAGAACACTGAAGCTTTCTTT. Its protein product is CASSRNRENTEAFF.

The rearrangement links TRBV7-9 to TRBJ1-2; TRBD1 aligns across 8 bases. Per the germline V gene, CDR1 is SEHNR and CDR2 is FQNEAQ (reference sequence). Trimming at V came to 5 bases and at J to 3 bases, leaving 2 bases not matched to a gene. The CDR3 has 13 residues. The CDR3 DNA is TGTGCCAGCAGCAAGACAGGGGACTATGGCTACACCTTC. Its translation: CASSKTGDYGYTF.

In regard to this clone: Mismatch with germline at one junction end may stem from a read error. V is TRBV27 and J is TRBJ2-7; D ambiguous. The CDR3 totals 14 residues. Per the germline V gene, CDR1 is MNHEY and CDR2 is SMNVEV (reference sequence). DNA for the CDR3: TGTGCCAGCAGTCCATTCGGTCATACCTACGAGCGGTACTTC. This encodes CASSPFGHTYERYF.

This clone has just a few counts. The chain carries TRBV27 and TRBJ1-5; possible D gene TRBD1, 6 bases. The V end was cut by 2 bases, the J end by 15 bases, with 20 bases between. Germline loops: CDR1 MNHEY, CDR2 SMNVEV (reference sequence). CDR3 size: 14 residues. The CDR3 nucleotides are TGTGCCAGCAGTTTACGCTACCAGGGGAAGATACGGCATTTT. Encoded protein: CASSLRYQGKIRHF.

This clone was observed a handful of times. The chain has TRBV5-5 and TRBJ1-4; 10 bases map to TRBD1. CDR1 and CDR2 (germline): SGHKS, YYEKEE (reference sequence). Trimming took 2 bases from V and 8 from J; bases not matched to a gene: 6. The CDR3 consists of 15 residues. The CDR3 loop reads CASSFSDRGREKLFF. The CDR3 nucleotides read TGTGCCAGCAGCTTCTCGGACAGGGGGAGGGAAAAACTGTTTTTT.

The rearrangement uses TRBV18 and TRBJ1-2; D unclear. Trimming took off 2 bases at V and 3 bases at J, with 10 bases between the two ends. This CDR3 contains 14 residues. CDR1 and CDR2 (germline): KGHSH, LQKENI. The CDR3 here is CASSPIFTDYGYTF. In nucleotides, the CDR3 is TGTGCCAGCTCACCAATCTTTACCGACTATGGCTACACCTTC.

This clone was seen a handful of times. This rearrangement joins TRBV6-4 to TRBJ2-7, with D possibly being TRBD2 (5 bases). The CDR3 has 14 amino acids. CDR1 and CDR2 from the germline V gene are MRHNA and SNTAGT. V gave up 5 bases and J gave up 2 bases, with 13 bases separating them. The CDR3 DNA is TGTGCCAGCAGTCCCGAGGGCGGACCCTACGAGCAGTACTTC. It specifies CASSPEGGPYEQYF.

The chain employs TRBV6-5 and TRBJ1-3, with D possibly TRBD1 on 5 matching bases. The V end lost 10 bases, the J end lost 1 base, and 17 bases lay between the germline ends. Germline V gene lookup returns CDR1 MNHEY and CDR2 SVGAGI. The CDR3 runs to 15 residues. The CDR3 region has the DNA TGTGCCACTCTCACCGCCGGGGGTTCTGGAAACACCATATATTTT. Its translation is CATLTAGGSGNTIYF.

The rearrangement links TRBV5-1 to TRBJ1-6; 9 bases line up with TRBD1. This CDR3 spans 15 amino acids. Trimming at V came to 4 bases and at J to 7 bases, leaving 6 bases not matched to a gene. Germline V gene sequence: CDR1 SGHRS, CDR2 YFSETQ. The CDR3 region has the DNA TGCGCCAGCAGCAGGGGACAGGGTAAAAATTCACCCCTCCACTTT. Translating gives CASSRGQGKNSPLHF.

The chain recombines TRBV6-1 with TRBJ2-3, with no clear D. Germline V lookup: CDR1 MNHNS, CDR2 SASEGT. Trimming stripped 11 bases from V and 2 bases from J, with 14 bases between. The CDR3 has 13 residues. The CDR3 spells CACRTESTDTQYF. For the CDR3, the DNA is TGTGCCTGTCGAACTGAGTCCACAGATACGCAGTATTTT.

This clone was found a few times. The rearrangement uses TRBV10-3 and TRBJ2-1; 10 bases align to TRBD1. Germline loops: CDR1 ENHRY, CDR2 SYGVKD. The CDR3 sequence is 15 residues long. J was trimmed by 9 bases and V by 7 bases; bases with no gene match: 12. DNA of the CDR3: TGTGCCATCACCGGGACAGGGGTTCTAGCGAGTGAGCAGTTCTTC. It is translated as CAITGTGVLASEQFF.

In this sample, this clone turned up a few times. J is TRBJ2-5 and V is TRBV15; a possible D gene is TRBD2 (7 bases). Trimming left V 4 bases short and J 7 bases short, with 19 bases between. Germline loops: CDR1 LNHNV, CDR2 YYDKDF (reference sequence). The length of the CDR3 is 15 residues. The CDR3 protein is CATSTNVRGGPTQYF. DNA for the CDR3: TGTGCCACCAGCACTAACGTGAGGGGGGGACCGACCCAGTACTTC.

The CDR3 loop reads CSWVKTTDTQYF. CDR3 DNA: TGCAGCTGGGTGAAGACCACAGATACGCAGTATTTT. This chain joins TRBV29-1 and TRBJ2-3, with no clear D. This CDR3 comprises 12 residues. CDR1 is SQVTM and CDR2 is ANQGSEA in the germline V gene. Trimming removed 8 bases from V and 2 bases from J, with 11 bases in between.

The V and J genes are TRBV28 and TRBJ1-2, with a possible D match to TRBD1 (5 bases). The V and J ends lost 2 bases and 3 bases respectively, with 10 bases between them. The CDR3 length is 14 residues. Germline V gene sequence: CDR1 MDHEN, CDR2 SYDVKM. The CDR3 loop is CASSLDSLYYGYTF. The CDR3 DNA sequence: TGTGCCAGCAGTTTAGACAGCCTCTACTATGGCTACACCTTC.

This chain joins TRBV7-3 and TRBJ2-5, with TRBD2 matching 7 bases. Germline loops: CDR1 SGHTA, CDR2 FQGTGA. CDR3 length: 13 residues. The trim removed 2 bases at V and 7 bases at J, leaving 4 bases unmatched. The CDR3 protein is CASSLAGAMTQYF. The CDR3 nucleotides are TGTGCCAGCAGCTTAGCGGGAGCAATGACCCAGTACTTC.

The count of this clone is one. This rearrangement joins TRBV28 to TRBJ2-7, with 8 positions matching TRBD1. The CDR3 consists of 15 residues. The V gene's germline CDR1 is MDHEN and CDR2 SYDVKM. After removal of 1 base from V and 3 bases from J, the junction contained 5 bases not matched to a gene. Here the CDR3 reads CASSLLDRADYEQYF. DNA for the CDR3: TGTGCCAGCAGTTTATTGGACAGGGCCGACTACGAGCAGTACTTC.

This clone appeared once. V is TRBV5-1 and J is TRBJ1-1; 7 bases agree with TRBD1. This CDR3 region has 14 residues. Germline lookup yields CDR1 SGHRS and CDR2 YFSETQ. J lost 0 bases, V lost 3 bases, and 2 bases had no gene match. CDR3 sequence: CASSWDSLNTEAFF. CDR3 bases: TGCGCCAGCAGCTGGGACAGCCTGAACACTGAAGCTTTCTTT.

The rearrangement uses TRBV6-5 and TRBJ1-1; D not resolved. This CDR3 spans 9 amino acids. Germline loops: CDR1 MNHEY, CDR2 SVGAGI. The CDR3 sequence is CAAGGEAFF. The CDR3 nucleotides are TGTGCAGCGGGAGGGGAAGCTTTCTTT.

V is TRBV7-3 and J is TRBJ1-1; TRBD1 is a possible D gene (5 bases). Trimming stripped 2 bases from V and 1 base from J, with 8 bases between. The length of the CDR3 is 14 residues. Per germline, CDR1 SGHTA and CDR2 FQGTGA. CDR3 nucleotide sequence: TGTGCCAGCAGCTTACAGGGTAGGAACACTGAAGCTTTCTTT. Its translation: CASSLQGRNTEAFF.

This rearrangement joins TRBV6-5 to TRBJ1-1; D is unresolved. CDR3 length: 13 amino acids. Germline values: CDR1 MNHEY, CDR2 SVGAGI. Between the trimmed V and J ends, which lost 2 bases and 1 base, there was a span of 5 bases. The CDR3 bases are TGTGCCAGCAGTTACGCTGAGAACACTGAAGCTTTCTTT. Protein sequence: CASSYAENTEAFF.

The chain employs TRBV28 and TRBJ2-7; TRBD1 matches at 7 bases. The V gene's germline CDR1 is MDHEN and CDR2 SYDVKM. CDR3 length: 14 residues. V trimming: 8 bases; J trimming: 5 bases; junction bases outside the gene matches: 12. Written as DNA, the CDR3 is TGTGCCAGCCGCGCACGACAGGGTATCGACGAGCAGTACTTC. Translation: CASRARQGIDEQYF.

This chain links TRBV15 with TRBJ2-5; a possible D gene is TRBD1 (6 bases). Germline CDR1 and CDR2: LNHNV and YYDKDF (reference sequence). Deletions cut 0 bases from V and 5 bases from J, with 13 bases between. The CDR3 has 15 residues. The DNA of the CDR3 is TGTGCCACCAGCAGAGATTTTGGGACAATCGAGACCCAGTACTTC. Translation gives CATSRDFGTIETQYF.

A single count supports this clone. The chain carries TRBV9 and TRBJ1-4; TRBD1 is a possible D gene (6 bases). Germline V CDR1 and CDR2: SGDLS, YYNGEE. The CDR3 sequence is 13 residues long. The V gene lost 0 bases and the J gene lost 7 bases, with 7 bases spanning the gap. The CDR3 spells CASSVEGGEKLFF. The CDR3 DNA reads TGTGCCAGCAGCGTAGAGGGGGGTGAAAAACTGTTTTTT.

This clone was counted between two and nine times. V is TRBV5-1 and J is TRBJ2-7; the D call may be TRBD1 or TRBD2 (5 bases each). The CDR3 is 14 amino acids. Trimming pared 3 bases from V and 6 bases from J, leaving 16 bases between. Germline loops: CDR1 SGHRS, CDR2 YFSETQ. The CDR3 sequence is CASSWFPVGGEQYF. CDR3 DNA sequence: TGCGCCAGCAGCTGGTTCCCAGTTGGGGGCGAGCAGTACTTC. Supplemented by reference TRBV5-1 and TRBJ2-7, the full variable domain reads KAGVTQTPRYLIKTRGQQVTLSCSPISGHRSVSWYQQTPGQGLQFLFEYFSETQRNKGNFPGRFSGRQFSNSRSEMNVSTLELGDSALYLCASSWFPVGGEQYFGPGTRLTVT.

Of note for this clone: Other DNA sequences in the same sample also yield this CDR3. The chain combines TRBV9 with TRBJ2-2; weak D call: TRBD2 (6 bases). V lost 0 bases to trimming and J lost 4 bases, with 13 bases between them. The CDR3 runs 16 residues. Germline-derived CDR1 and CDR2 are SGDLS and YYNGEE. The CDR3 coding sequence is TGTGCCAGCAGCGTAGGGGTCGGGACTTCCACCGGGGAGCTGTTTTTT. It is translated as CASSVGVGTSTGELFF.

The chain recombines TRBV5-1 with TRBJ2-2, with 7 bases fitting TRBD1. Germline loops: CDR1 SGHRS, CDR2 YFSETQ. V was clipped by 2 bases and J by 3 bases; unmatched bases: 16. This CDR3 is built from 19 residues. The CDR3 bases are TGCGCCAGCAGCTTCGAGGGCCAGGGGGATTTGAAATACACCGGGGAGCTGTTTTTT. Translated: CASSFEGQGDLKYTGELFF. The entire variable domain, with the rest obtained from reference TRBV5-1 and TRBJ2-2, is as follows: KAGVTQTPRYLIKTRGQQVTLSCSPISGHRSVSWYQQTPGQGLQFLFEYFSETQRNKGNFPGRFSGRQFSNSRSEMNVSTLELGDSALYLCASSFEGQGDLKYTGELFFGEGSRLTVL.

V and J are TRBV7-6 and TRBJ2-5, with 7 bases aligning to TRBD1. CDR3 length: 15 amino acids. Germline CDR1 reads SGHVS; CDR2 reads FNYEAQ. Unmatched junction bases numbered 3, after V lost 2 bases and J lost 0 bases. The CDR3 nucleotides read TGTGCCAGCAGCTTATTACAGGGGAACCAAGAGACCCAGTACTTC. Translation: CASSLLQGNQETQYF. The variable domain in full, completed from reference TRBV7-6 and TRBJ2-5, reads GAGVSQSPRYKVTKRGQDVALRCDPISGHVSLYWYRQALGQGPEFLTYFNYEAQQDKSGLPNDRFSAERPEGSISTLTIQRTEQRDSAMYRCASSLLQGNQETQYFGPGTRLLVL.

J is TRBJ2-7 and V is TRBV25-1; 7 bases match TRBD1. J lost 0 bases, V lost 3 bases, and 5 bases had no gene match. Germline V lookup: CDR1 MGHDK, CDR2 SYGVNS. The CDR3 covers 15 residues. CDR3 coding DNA: TGTGCCAGCAGTGATGCAAACAGGGGCTCCTACGAGCAGTACTTC. Its protein is CASSDANRGSYEQYF.

This clone is a singleton in its sample. The chain combines TRBV9 with TRBJ2-3, with D tentatively TRBD2 (5 bases). Germline V lookup: CDR1 SGDLS, CDR2 YYNGEE. CDR3 size: 14 residues. V lost 3 bases to trimming and J lost 0 bases, with 8 bases between them. In DNA form, the CDR3 reads TGTGCCAGCAGCGCCAGACTAAGCACAGATACGCAGTATTTT. Translation gives CASSARLSTDTQYF.